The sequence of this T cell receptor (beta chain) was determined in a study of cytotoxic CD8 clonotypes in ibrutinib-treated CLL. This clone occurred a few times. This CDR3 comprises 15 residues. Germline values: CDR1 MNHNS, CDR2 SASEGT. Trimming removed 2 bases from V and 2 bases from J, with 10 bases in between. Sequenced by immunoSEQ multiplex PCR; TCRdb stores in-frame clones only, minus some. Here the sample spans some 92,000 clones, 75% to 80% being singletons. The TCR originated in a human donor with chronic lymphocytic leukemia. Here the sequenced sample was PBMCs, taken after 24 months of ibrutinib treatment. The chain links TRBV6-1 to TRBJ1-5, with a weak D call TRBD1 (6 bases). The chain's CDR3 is CASSEQGPGNQPQHF. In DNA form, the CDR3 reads TGTGCCAGCAGTGAACAGGGGCCCGGCAATCAGCCCCAGCATTTT.